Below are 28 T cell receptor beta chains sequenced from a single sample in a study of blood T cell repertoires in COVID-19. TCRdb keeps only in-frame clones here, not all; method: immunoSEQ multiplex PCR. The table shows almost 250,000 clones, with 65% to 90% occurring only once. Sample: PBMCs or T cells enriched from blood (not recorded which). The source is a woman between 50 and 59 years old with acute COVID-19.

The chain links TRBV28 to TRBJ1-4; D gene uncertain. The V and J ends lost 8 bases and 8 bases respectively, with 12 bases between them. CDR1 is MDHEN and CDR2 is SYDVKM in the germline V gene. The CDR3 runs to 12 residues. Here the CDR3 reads CASHTASEKLFF. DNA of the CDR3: TGTGCCAGCCATACAGCCTCGGAAAAACTGTTTTTT.

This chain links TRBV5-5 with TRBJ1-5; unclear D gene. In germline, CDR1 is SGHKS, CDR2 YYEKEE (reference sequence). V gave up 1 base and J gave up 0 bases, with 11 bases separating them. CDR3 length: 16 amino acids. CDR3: CASSLFSEYSNQPQHF. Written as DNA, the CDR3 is TGTGCCAGCAGCTTGTTTTCAGAATATAGCAATCAGCCCCAGCATTTT.

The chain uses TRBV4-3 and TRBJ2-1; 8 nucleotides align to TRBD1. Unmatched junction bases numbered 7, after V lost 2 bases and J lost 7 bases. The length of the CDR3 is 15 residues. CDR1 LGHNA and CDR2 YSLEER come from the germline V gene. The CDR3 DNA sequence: TGCGCCAGCAGCCAATACCAGGGGGCCTTGAATGAGCAGTTCTTC. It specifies CASSQYQGALNEQFF.

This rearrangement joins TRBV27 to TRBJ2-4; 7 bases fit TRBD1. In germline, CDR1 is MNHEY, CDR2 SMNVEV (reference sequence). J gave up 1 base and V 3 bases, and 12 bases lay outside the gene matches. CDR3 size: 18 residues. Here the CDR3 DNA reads TGTGCCAGCAGTTTCATTACAGGGGCCCCGGAGGCCAAAAACATTCAGTACTTC. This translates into CASSFITGAPEAKNIQYF.

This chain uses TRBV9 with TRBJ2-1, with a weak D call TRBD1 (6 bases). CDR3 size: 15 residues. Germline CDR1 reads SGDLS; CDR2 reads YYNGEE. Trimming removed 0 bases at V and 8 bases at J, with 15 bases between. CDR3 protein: CASSVEAGEWDEQFF. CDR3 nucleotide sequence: TGTGCCAGCAGCGTAGAGGCAGGGGAGTGGGATGAGCAGTTCTTC.

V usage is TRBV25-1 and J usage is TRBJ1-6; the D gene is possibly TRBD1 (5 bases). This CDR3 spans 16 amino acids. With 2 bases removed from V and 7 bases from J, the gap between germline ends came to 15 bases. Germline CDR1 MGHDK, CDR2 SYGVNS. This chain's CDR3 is CASSEGGGVGNSPLHF. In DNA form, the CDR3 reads TGTGCCAGCAGTGAAGGTGGGGGGGTGGGGAATTCACCCCTCCACTTT.

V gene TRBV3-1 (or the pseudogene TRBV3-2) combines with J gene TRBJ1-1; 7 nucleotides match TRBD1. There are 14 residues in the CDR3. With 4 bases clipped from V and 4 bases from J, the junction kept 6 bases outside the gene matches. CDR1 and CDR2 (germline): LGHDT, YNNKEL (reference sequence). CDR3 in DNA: TGTGCCAGCAGCCTACGACAGGGTGGCACTGAAGCTTTCTTT. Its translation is CASSLRQGGTEAFF.

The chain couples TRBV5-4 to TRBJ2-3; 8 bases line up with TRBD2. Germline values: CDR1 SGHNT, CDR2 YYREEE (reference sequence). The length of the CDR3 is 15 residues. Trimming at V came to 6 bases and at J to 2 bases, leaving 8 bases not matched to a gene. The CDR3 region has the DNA TGTGCCAGCAAATCGGACGGGGGGGACACAGATACGCAGTATTTT. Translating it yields CASKSDGGDTDTQYF.

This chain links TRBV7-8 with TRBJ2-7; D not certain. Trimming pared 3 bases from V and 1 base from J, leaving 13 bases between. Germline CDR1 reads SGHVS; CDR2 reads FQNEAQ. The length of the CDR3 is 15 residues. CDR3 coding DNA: TGTGCCAGCAGCTTTCCTTCACAGAATTCCTACGAGCAGTACTTC. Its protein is CASSFPSQNSYEQYF.

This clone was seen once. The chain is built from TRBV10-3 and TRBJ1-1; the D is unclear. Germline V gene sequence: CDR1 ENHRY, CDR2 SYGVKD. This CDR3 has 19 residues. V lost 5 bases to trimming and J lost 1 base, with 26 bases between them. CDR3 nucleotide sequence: TGTGCCATCAGTCAACCGCTGGAGGTACGGGGTGGGAAGAACACTGAAGCTTTCTTT. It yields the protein CAISQPLEVRGGKNTEAFF.

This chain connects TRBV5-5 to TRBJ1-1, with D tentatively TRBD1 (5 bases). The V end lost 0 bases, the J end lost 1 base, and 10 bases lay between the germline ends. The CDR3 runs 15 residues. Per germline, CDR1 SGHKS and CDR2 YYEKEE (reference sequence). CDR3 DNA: TGTGCCAGCAGCTTGGGGACACACCGGAACACTGAAGCTTTCTTT. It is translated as CASSLGTHRNTEAFF.

In DNA form, the CDR3 reads TGCGCCAGCAGCTTGGGGGGGGGCGGGGAGCTCCAAGAGACCCAGTACTTC. Its protein product is CASSLGGGGELQETQYF. This rearrangement joins TRBV5-1 to TRBJ2-5, with a possible D match to TRBD2 (7 bases). The CDR3 length is 17 residues. V was shortened by 0 bases and J by 1 base, with 16 bases between the two germline ends. Germline CDR1 SGHRS, CDR2 YFSETQ.

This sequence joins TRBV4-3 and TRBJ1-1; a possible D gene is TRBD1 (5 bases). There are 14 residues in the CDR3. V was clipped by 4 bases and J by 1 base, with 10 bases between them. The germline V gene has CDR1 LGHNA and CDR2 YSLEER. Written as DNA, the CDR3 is TGCGCCAGCAGCCTAACTACAGGGAACACTGAAGCTTTCTTT. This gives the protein CASSLTTGNTEAFF.

CDR3 coding DNA: TGTGCCAGCAGTCGCGGGACCGGGGGGCTCGACAATGAGCAGTTCTTC. Translating gives CASSRGTGGLDNEQFF. V usage is TRBV27 and J usage is TRBJ2-1; a weak D match, TRBD2 (7 bases). The CDR3 loop spans 16 amino acids. The germline V gene has CDR1 MNHEY and CDR2 SMNVEV (reference sequence). V shed 5 bases and J shed 5 bases, with 19 bases lying between them.

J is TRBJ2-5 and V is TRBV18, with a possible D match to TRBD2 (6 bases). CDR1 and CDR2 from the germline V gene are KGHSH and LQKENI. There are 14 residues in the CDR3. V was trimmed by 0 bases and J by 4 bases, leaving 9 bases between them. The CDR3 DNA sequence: TGTGCCAGCTCACCACCGACTAGTGGAGAGACCCAGTACTTC. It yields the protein CASSPPTSGETQYF.

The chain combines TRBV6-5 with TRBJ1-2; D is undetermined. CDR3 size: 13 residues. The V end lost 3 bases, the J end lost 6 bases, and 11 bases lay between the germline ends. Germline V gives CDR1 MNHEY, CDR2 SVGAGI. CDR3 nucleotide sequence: TGTGCCAGCAGTTATGGCCAAGTCGATGGCTACACCTTC. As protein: CASSYGQVDGYTF.

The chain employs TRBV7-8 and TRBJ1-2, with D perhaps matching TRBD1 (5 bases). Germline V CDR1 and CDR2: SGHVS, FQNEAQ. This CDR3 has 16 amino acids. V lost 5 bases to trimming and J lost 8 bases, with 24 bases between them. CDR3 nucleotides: TGTGCCAGCAGCCACAGAAGCGGGGGGTCCGAGCGGGGCTACACCTTC. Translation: CASSHRSGGSERGYTF.

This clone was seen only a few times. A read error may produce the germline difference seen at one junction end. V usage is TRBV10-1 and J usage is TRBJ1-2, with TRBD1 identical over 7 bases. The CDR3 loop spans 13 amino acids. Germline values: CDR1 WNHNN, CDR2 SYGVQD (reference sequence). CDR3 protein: CASIEGARWGYTF. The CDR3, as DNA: TGCGCCAGCATTGAGGGGGCGCGGTGGGGCTACACCTTC.

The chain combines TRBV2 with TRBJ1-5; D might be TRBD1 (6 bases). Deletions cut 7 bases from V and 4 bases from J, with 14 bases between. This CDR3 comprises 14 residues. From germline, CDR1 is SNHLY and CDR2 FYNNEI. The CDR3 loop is CASTERDTNQPQHF. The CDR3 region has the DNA TGTGCCAGCACCGAGAGGGACACTAATCAGCCCCAGCATTTT. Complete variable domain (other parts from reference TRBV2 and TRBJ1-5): EPEVTQTPSHQVTQMGQEVILRCVPISNHLYFYWYRQILGQKVEFLVSFYNNEISEKSEIFDDQFSVERPDGSNFTLKIRSTKLEDSAMYFCASTERDTNQPQHFGDGTRLSIL.

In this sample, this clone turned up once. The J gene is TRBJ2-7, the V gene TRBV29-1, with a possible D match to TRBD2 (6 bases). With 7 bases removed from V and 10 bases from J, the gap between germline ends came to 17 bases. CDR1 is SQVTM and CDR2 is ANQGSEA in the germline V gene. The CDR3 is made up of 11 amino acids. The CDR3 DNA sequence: TGCAGCGCTAAATTGGGGGGTAACCAGTACTTC. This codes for CSAKLGGNQYF.

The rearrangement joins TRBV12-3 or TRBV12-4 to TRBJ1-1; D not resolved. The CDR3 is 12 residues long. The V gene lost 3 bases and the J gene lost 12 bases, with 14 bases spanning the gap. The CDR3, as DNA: TGTGCCAGCAGTTTCGGAGGCCCGGGAACTTTCTTT. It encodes CASSFGGPGTFF.

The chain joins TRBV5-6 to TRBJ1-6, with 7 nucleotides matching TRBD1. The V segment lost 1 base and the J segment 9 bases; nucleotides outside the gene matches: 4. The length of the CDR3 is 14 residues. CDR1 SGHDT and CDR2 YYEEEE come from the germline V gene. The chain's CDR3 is CASSLNRGSSPLHF. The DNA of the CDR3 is TGTGCCAGCAGCTTGAACAGGGGATCTTCACCCCTCCACTTT.

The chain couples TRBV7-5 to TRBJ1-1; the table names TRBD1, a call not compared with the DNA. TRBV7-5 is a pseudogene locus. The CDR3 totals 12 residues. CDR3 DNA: TGTGCCAGAAGCGAGGACAGCACTGAAGCTTTCTTT. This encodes CARSEDSTEAFF.

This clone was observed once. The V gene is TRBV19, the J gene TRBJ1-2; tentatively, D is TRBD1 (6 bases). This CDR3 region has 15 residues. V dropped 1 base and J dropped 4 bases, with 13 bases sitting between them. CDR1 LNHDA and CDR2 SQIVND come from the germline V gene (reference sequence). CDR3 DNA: TGTGCCAGTAGTATAGCTCTGGACAGAATCTATGGCTACACCTTC. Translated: CASSIALDRIYGYTF.

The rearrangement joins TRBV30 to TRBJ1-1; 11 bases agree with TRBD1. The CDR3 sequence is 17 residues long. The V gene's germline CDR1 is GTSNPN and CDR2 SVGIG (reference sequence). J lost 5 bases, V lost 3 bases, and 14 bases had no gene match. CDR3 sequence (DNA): TGTGCCTGGAGGCGAACCGGGACAGGGGGGTTCGGTACTGAAGCTTTCTTT. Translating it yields CAWRRTGTGGFGTEAFF.

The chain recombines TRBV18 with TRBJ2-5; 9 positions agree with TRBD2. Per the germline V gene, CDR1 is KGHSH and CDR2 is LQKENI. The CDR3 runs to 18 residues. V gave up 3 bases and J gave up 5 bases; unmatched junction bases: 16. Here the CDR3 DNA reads TGTGCCAGCTCACCGCCAACTAGTCGCGGGGGGGCCACCGAGACCCAGTACTTC. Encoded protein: CASSPPTSRGGATETQYF.

The CDR3 coding sequence is TGCGCCAGCAGCTGGGACCGGGACAGGGGTAGAGGTACTGAAGCTTTCTTT. Protein: CASSWDRDRGRGTEAFF. This chain connects TRBV5-1 to TRBJ1-1; 10 nucleotides agree with TRBD1. The ends lost 3 bases at V and 5 bases at J; junction bases unmatched: 13. Germline CDR1 is SGHRS and CDR2 is YFSETQ. The CDR3 is 17 residues long.

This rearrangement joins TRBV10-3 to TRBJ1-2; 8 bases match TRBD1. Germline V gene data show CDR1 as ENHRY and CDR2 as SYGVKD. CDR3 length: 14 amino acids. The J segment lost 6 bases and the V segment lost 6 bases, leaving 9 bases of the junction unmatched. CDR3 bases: TGTGCCATCAGACAGGGGGATGTTGAAAATGGCTACACCTTC. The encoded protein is CAIRQGDVENGYTF.